Here is one TCR beta chain with its context. Its antigen remains unknown. This record comes from a study of shared clonotypes between healthy human individuals. With 1 base removed from V and 2 bases from J, the gap between germline ends came to 9 bases. Germline V gene sequence: CDR1 SEHNR, CDR2 FQNEAQ (reference sequence). The CDR3 spans 14 residues. Study-wide results and limits: Clonotype sharing levels among donors were expected to vary with sequencing depth. On the whole, naive subsets had larger estimated richness than memory subsets had.

Deep-level settings were used for running the assay. Sequencing used immunoSEQ multiplex PCR; TCRdb keeps in-frame clones, though not all of them. The sample gives approximately 980,000 clones, over 75% of which show up once; roughly 1.5% is in the top ten. V and J are TRBV7-9 and TRBJ2-7; D is ambiguous. This receptor was obtained from a man aged 18 to 35 in good health. Sequenced: memory CD4+ T cells sorted from blood. Sample subset: CD45RA-negative fraction. The CDR3 protein is CASSLDGPPYEQYF. The CDR3 bases are TGTGCCAGCAGCTTAGACGGTCCACCCTACGAGCAGTACTTC.